The T cell receptor beta chain described here comes from a study of T cell repertoires in cytomegalovirus infection. Findings of the study overall: Across the ex vivo response, the dominant clonotypes were HLA-C-restricted CMV-specific TCR beta clonotypes.

The sample holds many counts of this clonotype. The antigen remains unidentified. From the reads, TCRdb called clonotypes with MiXCR, one entry per CDR3 protein. The table includes about 490,000 distinct CDR3 sequences, about 11% detected once. The CDR3 has 17 amino acids. CDR1 MGHRA and CDR2 YSYEKL come from the germline V gene. The V and J ends lost 1 base and 3 bases, in that order; junction bases with no gene match: 10. The J gene is TRBJ2-5, the V gene TRBV4-1, with TRBD1 matching over 8 bases. Material for sequencing was PBMCs. The TCR was taken from a human donor in good health (CMV status not recorded). Some clones in this sample may be carry-over from other donors' samples. CDR3 protein: CASSQVYRRGREETQYF. In nucleotides, the CDR3 is TGCGCCAGCAGCCAAGTTTACCGCAGGGGGCGTGAAGAGACCCAGTACTTC.